Listed here is a single TCR beta chain. The sample comes from a study of control samples from healthy donors and cancer patients. Losses at the gene ends were 8 bases for V and 1 base for J; bases not matched to a gene: 6. The CDR3 extends over 14 amino acids. Germline CDR1 is MNHEY and CDR2 is SMNVEV (reference sequence). TCRdb's copy holds only in-frame clones and misses some; the assay was immunoSEQ multiplex PCR. The repertoire has some 35,000 clones, 90% to 95% of them found once; the top ten carry around 1.6%. The J gene is TRBJ1-1, the V gene TRBV27; 8 bases are a match to TRBD1. The sequencing sample was made of PBMCs. The sequence was obtained from a man aged 40-49 years with colorectal cancer. CDR3 in DNA: TGTGCCAGCCGTCGGACAGGGACGAACACTGAAGCTTTCTTT. As protein: CASRRTGTNTEAFF.